This T cell receptor beta chain was identified during a study of cytomegalovirus exposure and HLA in healthy donors (dated by TCRdb to 2017 to 2019). Notes on the research overall: An earlier analysis of several hundred of the donors reported 250 to 350 Gb of sequence data and about 120 million unique TCR beta sequences obtained from around 170 million T cells. An early release covering roughly 600 HLA-typed donors comprised around 300 gigabases of sequencing data and tens of millions of unique TCR sequences. Of the roughly 390 genotyped donors, around 81% fell in the genetic ancestry cluster associated with self-reported Caucasian donors. The aim of the study was to test whether cataloging public T cell receptors could identify signatures of past pathogen exposure. The T cell repertoires of 666 subjects were profiled by immunosequencing and related to cytomegalovirus serostatus. Besides the first cohort of under 700 subjects, a separate validation cohort made up of 120 different subjects was used. To predict cytomegalovirus infection status, the study brought together high-throughput TCR immunosequencing, statistical association of individual TCRs with disease status, and machine learning. A later analysis re-examined previously published TCR beta repertoires from roughly 720 donors and added high-resolution HLA genotyping to investigate patterns of TCR occurrence. The later analysis used no new phenotypic data to find candidate immune exposures, relying instead on TCR beta sequences and their occurrence across donors. An earlier analysis of around 580 of the donors used high-throughput TCR beta sequencing to judge whether each TCR beta V gene segment behaved as functional or pseudogenic. Donor age, sex, ethnicity and CMV serostatus were compiled together with the repertoire data. A later genetic analysis took genome-wide SNP genotypes for about 55% of the 666 donors and used that subset as a discovery cohort. All discovery cohort repertoires had been generated on a single sequencing platform. Class I and class II HLA loci were covered by the typing at four-digit resolution. The number of donors typed differed by locus, with about 629-640 for A, B, C, DRB1 and DQB1, roughly 550 for DQA1, 600 to 610 for DPA1, and around 450 for DPB1. A handful of DR-DQ haplotypes were handled as single units for association and clustering because linkage in the cohort was strong. Among approximately 370 genotyped donors of the cohort, an average of around 220,000 unique TCR beta nucleotide sequences was sequenced per donor, of which approximately 19% were non-productive.

General study outcomes and caveats: It was suggested by the authors that the approach could potentially be generalized to other disease states and immunological phenotypes. Only TCR beta chains were sequenced in this cohort, and the absence of alpha or paired-chain data limited detectable features. A further reported finding was that TCR beta sequences accurately predicted the HLA-A and HLA-B alleles for most subjects in the first cohort. Cytomegalovirus status was reported to be diagnosed by the classifier with high specificity and sensitivity in both the original and validation cohorts. V-gene and J-gene trimming of TCR beta chains was associated with a missense DCLRE1C variant in a later genetic analysis, and the association was replicated in an independent cohort. A cluster of highly shared sequence variants was judged likely to be a technical artifact of the sequencing pipeline. When HLA alleles, especially DR and DQ, strongly co-occurred, attributing TCR associations to individual alleles was difficult. Because counts were too low, about 15 rarely observed V segments, including chromosome 9 orphons, were left out of the earlier analysis of some 640 of the donors. Because HLA typing was missing for some donors at each locus, association tests included only the typed subset. In a later analysis, HLA-associated TCR beta chains were found to be more clonally expanded and to have lower generation probabilities than equally common non-associated chains. A few of the identified cytomegalovirus-associated TCR beta chains were confirmed in vitro to be specific for cytomegalovirus antigens. Linkage disequilibrium might explain the correlated functional status among segregating V segments, but an unknown experimental factor could not be excluded. According to a later genetic analysis, donors in an Asian-associated ancestry cluster had fewer N-insertions in productive TCRs than the roughly 660-donor mean. In an earlier analysis of 500 to 650 of the donors, most TCR beta V segments appeared in productive rearrangements about 87% or about 30% of the time, broadly matching IMGT annotations. Sequencing depth was assumed to be roughly uniform across donors in the presence/absence analyses, though that assumption may not hold. According to a later analysis, TCR association rates differed among HLA loci, with DRB1 alleles showing the most associated TCRs and HLA-C alleles showing the fewest. The only immune exposure information available for the cohort was CMV serostatus. In a later analysis, several top co-occurrence clusters were reported to appear linked to parvovirus B19, influenza, CMV and Epstein-Barr virus. Most TCR sequences were seen in very few donors, while some public TCRs were found in many individuals. A later analysis associated about 17,000 TCR beta sequences with specific HLA alleles at a false discovery rate of 0.05. Some IMGT-functional V segments, including TRBV6-2 and TRBV6-3, could not be distinguished by the 87-base-pair reads and were therefore excluded. The study listed around 160 TCR beta chains as associated with cytomegalovirus. A later analysis found that most CMV-associated TCR beta chains appeared HLA-restricted, with HLA associations seemingly driven largely by CMV exposure.

This clone was observed once. The antigen this receptor binds is unknown. Per-nucleotide qualities are absent, and no much larger clonotype sits a single base away. The library was built by means of the immunoSEQ multiplex PCR assay. The multiplex PCR relied on a mix of 60 forward primers for TCR Vbeta segments and 13 reverse primers for TCR Jbeta segments. The CDR3 region of rearranged TCR beta genes was amplified from genomic DNA by a multiplex PCR assay. The amplified TCR beta libraries were sequenced on the Illumina HiSeq System as 87-base-pair reads. From the authors' description of their analysis: Across the roughly 640 repertoires, a later analysis counted around 80 million unique TCR beta chains, around 10 million of which were shared by at least two donors. A nearest-neighbor algorithm error-corrected the raw reads and collapsed the reads into unique sequences, merging closely related sequences to remove PCR and sequencing errors. V, D and J gene segments were assigned by aligning CDR3 sequences to IMGT reference sequences. Each retained sequence needed at least a six-nucleotide match to both a V gene segment and a J gene segment. Rearrangements were called productive when the CDR3 lacked stop codons and stayed in frame with V and J; all others were non-productive. Following IMGT convention, CDR3 was defined as the stretch from the second conserved V-encoded cysteine to the conserved J-encoded phenylalanine. The earlier analysis of some 600 of the donors excluded sequences that lacked an unambiguous match to a single V gene segment. An earlier analysis of around 600 of the donors classified V segments as functional when productive rearrangements were above 56.7% and as segregating when the standard deviation between donors was above 5%. A statistical classification framework was built for diagnosing cytomegalovirus status from the catalog of TCR beta chain sequences. In a later analysis, TCR nucleotide sequences were compared against IMGT/GENE-DB human TR gene sequences so that V and J genes could be assigned. A later analysis assigned CDR3 sequences and most-parsimonious VDJ recombination scenarios with the TCRdist pipeline. In a later analysis, each TCR beta chain was defined by its CDR3 amino acid sequence together with its V-gene family, and reads without a unique V-gene family were excluded. To address suspected cross-contamination and a sequencing artifact, a later analysis removed roughly 640 highly shared, low-generation-probability nucleotide sequences. In a later analysis, a clonal expansion index was calculated for each public chain from normalized within-repertoire ranks of inferred template counts. In a later analysis, generation probabilities were computed with a VDJ recombination model fitted to out-of-frame rearrangements, and the resulting probabilities were checked against IGoR. A later analysis scored TCR-TCR, TCR-HLA and TCR-CMV co-occurrence with hypergeometric tests, applying a repertoire-size bias correction to TCR pairs. To estimate false discovery rates, a later analysis permuted the HLA or CMV assignments 20 times. A later analysis grouped co-occurring TCRs with DBSCAN, adding TCRdist sequence similarity when clustering within HLA-allele-positive subsets. Co-occurrence clustering excluded repertoires with fewer than 30,000 or more than 120,000 public chains, plus five with anomalous nucleotide sharing. In its TCRdb copy, this immuneACCESS table keeps in-frame sequences only and misses some clones. Where compared with another copy, unresolved V genes explain less than half of these, and the others have no known cause. That table gives V, J and clone size, and the DNA gave D and trimming. This sample is represented by 250,000 or so clones; 85% of them were singletons. The biggest ten clones account for about 1.2% of the sample.

In total, roughly 710 healthy bone marrow donors made up the cohort. At the time of sampling, all cohort members were nominally healthy, though unrecorded immune exposures were likely present. CMV serostatus was recorded as positive for almost 300 and negative for about half of the roughly 700 cohort members, whereas no CMV serostatus was recorded for the donor in question. A peripheral blood sample was collected from each donor, and TCR beta sequencing was performed on peripheral blood mononuclear cells. The Qiagen DNeasy Blood Extraction Kit was used to extract genomic DNA from the blood cell samples. For CDR1 and CDR2, the germline V gene lists SGHTA and FQGNSA. Germline trimming: 2 bases from V, 3 bases from J; junction bases outside gene matches: 14. The CDR3 runs 18 residues from the cysteine to the phenylalanine. Only the CDR3 part of the read is kept: 54 bases, read in frame from the first base.

The sample taken for sequencing was PBMCs. This receptor was identified in a human donor in good health. The sequence links TRBV7-2 to TRBJ2-3; 7 of the junction bases match TRBD2. The CDR3 region reads CASSLTPFIAGQTDTQYF. The nucleotides read TGTGCCAGCAGCTTAACGCCGTTTATAGCGGGCCAAACAGATACGCAGTATTTT.